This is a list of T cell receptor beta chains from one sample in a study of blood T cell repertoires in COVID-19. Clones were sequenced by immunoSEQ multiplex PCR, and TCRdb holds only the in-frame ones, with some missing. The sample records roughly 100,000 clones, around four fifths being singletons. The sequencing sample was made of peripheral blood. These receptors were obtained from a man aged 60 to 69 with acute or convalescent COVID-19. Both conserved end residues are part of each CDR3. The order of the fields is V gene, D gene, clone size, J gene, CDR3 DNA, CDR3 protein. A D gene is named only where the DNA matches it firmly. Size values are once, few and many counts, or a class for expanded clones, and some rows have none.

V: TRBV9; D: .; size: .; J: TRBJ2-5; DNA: TGTGCCAGCAGCGCACCTCGTTGGAGGCCCCAAGAGACCCAGTACTTC; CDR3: CASSAPRWRPQETQYF
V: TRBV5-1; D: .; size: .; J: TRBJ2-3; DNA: TGCGCCAGCAGCTTGGGATCCGGGGTAAGCACAGATACGCAGTATTTT; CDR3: CASSLGSGVSTDTQYF
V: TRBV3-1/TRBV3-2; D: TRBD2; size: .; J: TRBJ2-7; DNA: TGTGCCAGCAGCCTGAGCGGGAGTTCTTACGACGAGCAGTACTTC; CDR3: CASSLSGSSYDEQYF
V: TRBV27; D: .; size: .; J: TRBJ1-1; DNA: TGTGCCAGCAGTCTATTTGGGCTAAGCACTGAAGCTTTCTTT; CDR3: CASSLFGLSTEAFF
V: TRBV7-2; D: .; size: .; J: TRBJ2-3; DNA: TGTGCCAGCAGCTTAGAGGTCAGGATAGCAGATACGCAGTATTTT; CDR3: CASSLEVRIADTQYF
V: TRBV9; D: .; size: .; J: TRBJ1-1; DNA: TGTGCCAGCAGCGGGGGCCTAATGGGCACTGAAGCTTTCTTT; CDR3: CASSGGLMGTEAFF
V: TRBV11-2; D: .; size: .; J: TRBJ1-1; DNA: TGTGCCAGCAGATGGACAGTGAACACTGAAGCTTTCTTT; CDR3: CASRWTVNTEAFF
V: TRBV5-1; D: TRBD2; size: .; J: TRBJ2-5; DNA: TGCGCCAGCAGCTTGTCCTCGTCTAGCGGGGGCCAAGAGACCCAGTACTTC; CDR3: CASSLSSSSGGQETQYF
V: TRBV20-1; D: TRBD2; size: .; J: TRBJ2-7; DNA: TGCAGTGCTAGTACGGCTCTAGCGGGAGACGAGCAGTACTTC; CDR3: CSASTALAGDEQYF
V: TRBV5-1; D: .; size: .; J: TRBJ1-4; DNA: TGCGCCAGCAGCTTACAGGTTAATGAAAAACTGTTTTTT; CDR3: CASSLQVNEKLFF
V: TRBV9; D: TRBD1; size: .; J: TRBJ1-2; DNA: TGTGCCAGCAGCCCGGCGGGGACAGGGGTTTATGGCTACACCTTC; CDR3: CASSPAGTGVYGYTF
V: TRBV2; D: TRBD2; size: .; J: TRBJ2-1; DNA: TGTGCCAGCAGTGAAGCGGGGGCCAGGCTAGCGGGAGATGAGCAGTTCTTC; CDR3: CASSEAGARLAGDEQFF
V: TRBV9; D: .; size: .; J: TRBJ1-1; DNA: TGTGCCAGCAGCGTAGGTTATGTGAACACTGAAGCTTTCTTT; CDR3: CASSVGYVNTEAFF
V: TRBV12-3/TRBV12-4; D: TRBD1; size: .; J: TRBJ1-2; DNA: TGTGCCAGCAGTACCCGGGACAGGGGCGACACCTTC; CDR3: CASSTRDRGDTF
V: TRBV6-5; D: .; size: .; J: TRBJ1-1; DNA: TGTGCCAGCAGTTCAAACTCAGAAGCTTTCTTT; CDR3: CASSSNSEAFF
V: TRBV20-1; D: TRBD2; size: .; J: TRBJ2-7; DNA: TGCAGTGCAAGTACTAGCGGGAACGACGAGCAGTACTTC; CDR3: CSASTSGNDEQYF
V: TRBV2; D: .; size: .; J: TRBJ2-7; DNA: TGTGCCAGCAGGAGGGGGACCACTATCGAGCAGTACTTC; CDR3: CASRRGTTIEQYF
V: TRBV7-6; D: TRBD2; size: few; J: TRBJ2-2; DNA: TGTGCCAGCAGCTTATTCGGGACTAGCGGCACCGGGGAGCTGTTTTTT; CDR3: CASSLFGTSGTGELFF
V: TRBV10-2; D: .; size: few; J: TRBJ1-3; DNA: TGCGCCAGCAGTGACCAGGGTGGAAACACCATATATTTT; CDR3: CASSDQGGNTIYF
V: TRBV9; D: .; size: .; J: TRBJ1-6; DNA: TGTGCCAGCAGCGTAGGAGAAGGGAGGGGCTCCTATAATTCACCCCTCCACTTT; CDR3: CASSVGEGRGSYNSPLHF
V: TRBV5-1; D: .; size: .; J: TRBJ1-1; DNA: TGCGCCAGCAGCGTGCATCAACAGGGAGTGGACACTGAAGCTTTCTTT; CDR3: CASSVHQQGVDTEAFF
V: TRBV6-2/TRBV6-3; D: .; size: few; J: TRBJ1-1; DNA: TGTGCCAGCAGTTACCCCCCCCACGGGGTAGGAAACACTGAAGCTTTCTTT; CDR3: CASSYPPHGVGNTEAFF
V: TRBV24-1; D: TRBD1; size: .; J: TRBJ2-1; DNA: TGTGCCACCAGTGATTCTTCCACCGGGACAGGGAACAATGAGCAGTTCTTC; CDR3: CATSDSSTGTGNNEQFF
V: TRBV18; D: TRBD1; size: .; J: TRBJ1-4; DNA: TGTGCCAGCTCACCAAGGGACAGCAATAATGAAAAACTGTTTTTT; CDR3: CASSPRDSNNEKLFF
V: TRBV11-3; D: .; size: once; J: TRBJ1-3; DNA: TGTGCCAGCAGCTTTGCCACTTCTGGAAACACCATATATTTT; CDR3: CASSFATSGNTIYF
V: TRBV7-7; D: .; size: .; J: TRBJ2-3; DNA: TGTGCTAGCAGCCTGGGACTTTCTACAGATACGCAGTATTTT; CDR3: CASSLGLSTDTQYF
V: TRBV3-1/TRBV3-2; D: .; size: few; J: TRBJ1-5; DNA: TGTGCCAGCAGCCTTGGGGAGAATCAGCCCCAGCATTTT; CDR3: CASSLGENQPQHF
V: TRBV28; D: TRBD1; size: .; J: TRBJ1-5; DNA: TGTGCCAGCAGTTGGACAGGTGCAATTAGCAATCAGCCCCAGCATTTT; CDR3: CASSWTGAISNQPQHF